The 18 T cell receptor beta chains listed next were all sequenced from one sample in a study of T cell repertoires in ileal Crohn's disease. The protocol was immunoSEQ multiplex PCR, while the TCRdb copy is restricted to in-frame clones and leaves out a portion. The sample contains around 8,000 clones, more than 60% of which appear only once. The sequenced material came from ileal tissue. The receptor source for this set is an adult with Crohn's disease.

This clone was counted only a few times. One junction end does not reproduce the germline sequence, and a read error may be involved. CDR3 loop: CASSPTSGGELFF. CDR3 DNA: TGTGCTAGCAGCCCGACTAGCGGCGGGGAGCTGTTTTTT. V usage is TRBV7-7 and J usage is TRBJ2-2; 9 bases line up with TRBD2. The CDR3 covers 13 residues. Germline values: CDR1 SSHAT, CDR2 FNYEAQ (reference sequence).

The chain links TRBV19 to TRBJ1-2, with D maybe TRBD1 (5 bases). V dropped 5 bases and J dropped 4 bases, with 8 bases sitting between them. Germline CDR1 LNHDA, CDR2 SQIVND (reference sequence). The CDR3 totals 12 residues. In DNA form, the CDR3 reads TGTGCCAGTAGTCCGACAGTCTATGGCTACACCTTC. Amino acid sequence: CASSPTVYGYTF.

The chain has TRBV2 and TRBJ1-3; D ambiguous. Looked up from germline, CDR1 is SNHLY and CDR2 is FYNNEI. The CDR3 totals 14 residues. Trimming stripped 7 bases from V and 1 base from J, with 11 bases between. This chain's CDR3 is CASTVYWSGNTIYF. The DNA of the CDR3 is TGTGCCAGCACGGTGTACTGGTCTGGAAACACCATATATTTT.

The chain joins TRBV7-3 to TRBJ1-1; TRBD1 aligns across 8 bases. CDR1 is SGHTA and CDR2 is FQGTGA in the germline V gene. The CDR3 runs 15 residues. Trimming took 8 bases from V and 1 from J; bases not matched to a gene: 9. This CDR3 is CASGPTGGTNTEAFF. CDR3 nucleotides: TGTGCCAGCGGACCTACAGGGGGTACGAACACTGAAGCTTTCTTT.

The CDR3 here is CASSGRTGARNEQFF. CDR3 coding DNA: TGCGCCAGCAGCGGAAGGACAGGGGCTCGCAATGAGCAGTTCTTC. The chain couples TRBV5-1 to TRBJ2-1; 9 nucleotides agree with TRBD1. The CDR3 runs 15 residues. Germline V gene sequence: CDR1 SGHRS, CDR2 YFSETQ. The J segment lost 6 bases and the V segment lost 4 bases, leaving 8 bases of the junction unmatched.

J is TRBJ2-3 and V is TRBV7-2; possible D gene TRBD2, 7 bases. Germline V gives CDR1 SGHTA, CDR2 FQGNSA. Trimming shortened V by 2 bases and J by 5 bases, and 14 bases separated the two germline ends. This CDR3 region has 15 residues. The CDR3 reads CASSLRRGGRDTQYF. In DNA, the CDR3 is TGTGCCAGCAGCTTACGGAGGGGGGGCCGAGATACGCAGTATTTT.

This clone was counted a few times. CDR3 DNA sequence: TGTGCCAGCAGTCCGTTTCCCGGGACAGGAAAGACCTACGAGCAGTACTTC. It is translated as CASSPFPGTGKTYEQYF. The chain combines TRBV14 with TRBJ2-7; 8 bases are a match to TRBD1. This CDR3 has 17 amino acids. Germline V gives CDR1 SGHDN, CDR2 FVKESK. With V trimmed by 6 bases and J by 2 bases, 15 bases remained unmatched.

This CDR3 is CASSPSTGTNTGELFF. CDR3 DNA sequence: TGTGCCAGCAGCCCATCGACAGGCACGAACACCGGGGAGCTGTTTTTT. This sequence joins TRBV9 and TRBJ2-2, with D possibly TRBD1 on 6 matching bases. Trimming cost V 4 bases and J 0 bases, with 13 bases left between them. The CDR3 loop spans 16 amino acids. Germline assignment: CDR1 SGDLS and CDR2 YYNGEE.

The V gene is TRBV5-1, the J gene TRBJ2-6, with a possible D match to TRBD1 (5 bases). From germline, CDR1 is SGHRS and CDR2 YFSETQ. The V end lost 6 bases, the J end lost 0 bases, and 10 bases lay between the germline ends. The CDR3 is 15 residues long. The CDR3 spells CASKSDSSGANVLTF. The CDR3 DNA sequence: TGCGCCAGCAAGTCAGACAGCTCTGGGGCCAACGTCCTGACTTTC. Full variable domain (remainder filled in from reference TRBV5-1 and TRBJ2-6): KAGVTQTPRYLIKTRGQQVTLSCSPISGHRSVSWYQQTPGQGLQFLFEYFSETQRNKGNFPGRFSGRQFSNSRSEMNVSTLELGDSALYLCASKSDSSGANVLTFGAGSRLTVL.

The chain carries TRBV5-1 and TRBJ2-3; no clear D. The length of the CDR3 is 15 residues. V lost 0 bases to trimming and J lost 6 bases, with 14 bases between them. Germline V lookup: CDR1 SGHRS, CDR2 YFSETQ. CDR3 sequence (DNA): TGCGCCAGCAGCTTGGATCGCCTCGGGTTGGATACGCAGTATTTT. It translates to CASSLDRLGLDTQYF.

V is TRBV2 and J is TRBJ2-2, with D possibly TRBD1 on 5 matching bases. The germline V gene encodes CDR1 SNHLY and CDR2 FYNNEI. Trimming took 8 bases from V and 0 from J, leaving 16 bases between them. The CDR3 covers 16 residues. The CDR3 coding sequence is TGTGCCAGCGGGCGCCCAGGGTGGACGAACACCGGGGAGCTGTTTTTT. It codes for CASGRPGWTNTGELFF.

The chain joins TRBV5-1 to TRBJ1-3; TRBD1 aligns across 8 bases. Germline V gene data show CDR1 as SGHRS and CDR2 as YFSETQ. This CDR3 has 17 amino acids. V lost 4 bases and J lost 0; bases outside the gene matches: 9. This CDR3 reads CASSPGQGLLSGNTIYF. The CDR3 bases are TGCGCCAGCAGCCCTGGACAGGGCCTACTCTCTGGAAACACCATATATTTT.

V is TRBV10-1 and J is TRBJ2-2, with 9 nucleotides matching TRBD2. This CDR3 is 17 amino acids long. The V and J ends lost 5 bases and 7 bases, in that order; junction bases with no gene match: 14. Per the germline V gene, CDR1 is WNHNN and CDR2 is SYGVQD (reference sequence). This chain's CDR3 is CASSTTSAGGPHGELFF. CDR3 coding DNA: TGCGCCAGCAGTACCACCTCTGCGGGGGGGCCACACGGGGAGCTGTTTTTT.

The chain is built from TRBV27 and TRBJ2-2; the match to TRBD2 covers 8 bases. Unmatched junction bases numbered 7, after V lost 6 bases and J lost 4 bases. Germline CDR1 is MNHEY and CDR2 is SMNVEV (reference sequence). The length of the CDR3 is 15 residues. In DNA form, the CDR3 reads TGTGCCAGCAGCCGGGCCGGGGGGGTCACCGGGGAGCTGTTTTTT. Protein: CASSRAGGVTGELFF.

V and J are TRBV6-5 and TRBJ1-1, with unresolved D. This CDR3 is 14 amino acids long. CDR1 and CDR2 (germline): MNHEY, SVGAGI. V was shortened by 7 bases and J by 0 bases, with 12 bases between the two germline ends. Here the CDR3 DNA reads TGTGCCAGCACCCCTGGAGAAATGAACACTGAAGCTTTCTTT. Protein product: CASTPGEMNTEAFF.

CDR3 sequence reads: CASSPERHPNYGYTF. For the CDR3, the DNA is TGTGCCAGCTCACCAGAGAGACATCCTAACTATGGCTACACCTTC. This rearrangement joins TRBV18 to TRBJ1-2; unclear D gene. The germline gives CDR1 KGHSH, CDR2 LQKENI. Trimming pared 2 bases from V and 0 bases from J, leaving 10 bases between. The CDR3 runs to 15 residues. Variable domain in full (rest from reference TRBV18 and TRBJ1-2): NAGVMQNPRHLVRRRGQEARLRCSPMKGHSHVYWYRQLPEEGLKFMVYLQKENIIDESGMPKERFSAEFPKEGPSILRIQQVVRGDSAAYFCASSPERHPNYGYTFGSGTRLTVV.

The CDR3 sequence is CASAATRWADTQYF. The CDR3 coding sequence is TGTGCCAGTGCGGCGACCCGGTGGGCAGATACGCAGTATTTT. The V call is TRBV19, the J call TRBJ2-3; D not resolved. This CDR3 comprises 14 residues. Trimming removed 8 bases from V and 4 bases from J, with 16 bases in between. The germline gives CDR1 LNHDA, CDR2 SQIVND (reference sequence).

This clone appeared a single time. J is TRBJ1-5 and V is TRBV27; D not resolved. The germline V and J ends were trimmed by 6 bases and 3 bases, with 3 bases remaining between them. The CDR3 contains 11 residues. Germline lookup yields CDR1 MNHEY and CDR2 SMNVEV (reference sequence). CDR3 in amino acids: CASSLNQPQHF. Here the CDR3 DNA reads TGTGCCAGCAGCCTCAATCAGCCCCAGCATTTT.